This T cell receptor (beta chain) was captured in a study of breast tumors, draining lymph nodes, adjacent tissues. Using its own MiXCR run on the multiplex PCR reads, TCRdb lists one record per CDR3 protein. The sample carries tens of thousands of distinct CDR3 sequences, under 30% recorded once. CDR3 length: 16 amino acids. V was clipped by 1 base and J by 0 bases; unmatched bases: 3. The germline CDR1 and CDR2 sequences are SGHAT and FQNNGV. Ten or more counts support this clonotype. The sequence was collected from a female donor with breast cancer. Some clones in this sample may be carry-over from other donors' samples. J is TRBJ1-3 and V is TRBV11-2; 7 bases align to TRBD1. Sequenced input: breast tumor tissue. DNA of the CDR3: TGTGCCAGCAGCTTAGGGACAGGCGGCTCTGGAAACACCATATATTTT. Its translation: CASSLGTGGSGNTIYF. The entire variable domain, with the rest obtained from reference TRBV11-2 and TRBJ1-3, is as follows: EAGVAQSPRYKIIEKRQSVAFWCNPISGHATLYWYQQILGQGPKLLIQFQNNGVVDDSQLPKDRFSAERLKGVDSTLKIQPAKLEDSAVYLCASSLGTGGSGNTIYFGEGSWLTVV.